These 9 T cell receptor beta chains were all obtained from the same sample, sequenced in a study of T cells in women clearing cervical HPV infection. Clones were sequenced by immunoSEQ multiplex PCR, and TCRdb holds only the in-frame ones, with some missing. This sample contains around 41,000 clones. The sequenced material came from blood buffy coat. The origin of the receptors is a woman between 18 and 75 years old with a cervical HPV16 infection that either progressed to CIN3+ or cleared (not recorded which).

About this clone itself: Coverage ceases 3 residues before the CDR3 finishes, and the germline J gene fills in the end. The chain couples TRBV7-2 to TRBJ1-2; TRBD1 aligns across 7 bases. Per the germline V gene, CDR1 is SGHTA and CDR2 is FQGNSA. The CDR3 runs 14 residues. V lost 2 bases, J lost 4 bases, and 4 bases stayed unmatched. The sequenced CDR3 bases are TGTGCCAGCAGCTTAACAGGGGCTCTCTATGGC. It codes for CASSLTGALYG. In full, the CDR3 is CASSLTGALYGYTF.

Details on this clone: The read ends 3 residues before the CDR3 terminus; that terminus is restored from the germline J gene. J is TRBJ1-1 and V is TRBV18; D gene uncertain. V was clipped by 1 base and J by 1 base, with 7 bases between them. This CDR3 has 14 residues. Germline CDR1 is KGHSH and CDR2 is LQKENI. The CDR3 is CASSPRGENTEAFF. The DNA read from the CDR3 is TGTGCCAGCTCACCACGCGGAGAGAACACTGAA.

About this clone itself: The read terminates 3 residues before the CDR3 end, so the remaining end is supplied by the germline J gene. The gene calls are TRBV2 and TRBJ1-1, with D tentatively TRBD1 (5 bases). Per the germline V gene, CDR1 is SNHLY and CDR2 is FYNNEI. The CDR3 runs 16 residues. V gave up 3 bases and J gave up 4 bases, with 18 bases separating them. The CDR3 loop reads CASSDNGASGGTEAFF. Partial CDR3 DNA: TGTGCCAGCAGTGATAACGGGGCCTCGGGGGGCACTGAA.

This CDR3 reads CASSGLAGANTDTQYF. Incomplete CDR3 DNA: TGTGCCAGCAGTGGACTAGCGGGAGCGAACACAGATACG. The rearrangement joins TRBV6-1 to TRBJ2-3, with 12 positions matching TRBD2. The observed sequence ends 3 residues before the CDR3 terminus, with the missing tail filled in from the germline J gene. Germline CDR1 MNHNS, CDR2 SASEGT. There are 16 residues in the CDR3. J gave up 2 bases and V 4 bases, and 4 bases lay outside the gene matches.

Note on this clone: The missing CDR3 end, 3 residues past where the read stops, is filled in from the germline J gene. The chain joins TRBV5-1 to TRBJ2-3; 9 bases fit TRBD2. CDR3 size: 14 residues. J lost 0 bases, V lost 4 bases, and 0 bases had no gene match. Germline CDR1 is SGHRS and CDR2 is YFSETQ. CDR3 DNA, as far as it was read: TGCGCCAGCAGCACTAGCGGGAGCACAGATACG. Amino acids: CASSTSGSTDT. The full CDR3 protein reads CASSTSGSTDTQYF.

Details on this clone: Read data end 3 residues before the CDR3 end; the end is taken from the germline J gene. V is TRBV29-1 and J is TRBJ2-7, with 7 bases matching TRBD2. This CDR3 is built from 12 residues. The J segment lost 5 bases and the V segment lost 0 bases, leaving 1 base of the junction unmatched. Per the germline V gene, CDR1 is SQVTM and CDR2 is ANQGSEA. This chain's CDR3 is CSVEEGGDEQYF. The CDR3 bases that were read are TGCAGCGTTGAAGAGGGGGGGGACGAG.

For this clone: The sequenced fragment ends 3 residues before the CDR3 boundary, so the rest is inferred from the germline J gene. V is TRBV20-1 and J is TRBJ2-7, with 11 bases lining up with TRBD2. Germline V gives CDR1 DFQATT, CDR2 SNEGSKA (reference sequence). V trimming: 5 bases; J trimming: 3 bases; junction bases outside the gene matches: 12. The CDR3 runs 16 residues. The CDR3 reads CSAPTTNTSGSYEQYF. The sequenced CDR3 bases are TGCAGTGCTCCAACCACTAACACTAGCGGGAGCTACGAG.

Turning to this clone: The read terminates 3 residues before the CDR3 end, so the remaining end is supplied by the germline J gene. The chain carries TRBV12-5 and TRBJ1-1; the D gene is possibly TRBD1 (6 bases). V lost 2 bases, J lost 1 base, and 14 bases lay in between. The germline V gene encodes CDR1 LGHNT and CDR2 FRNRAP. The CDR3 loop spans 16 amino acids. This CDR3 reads CASGLFLGQKNTEAFF. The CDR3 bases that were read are TGTGCTAGTGGTTTGTTCTTAGGACAGAAGAACACTGAA.

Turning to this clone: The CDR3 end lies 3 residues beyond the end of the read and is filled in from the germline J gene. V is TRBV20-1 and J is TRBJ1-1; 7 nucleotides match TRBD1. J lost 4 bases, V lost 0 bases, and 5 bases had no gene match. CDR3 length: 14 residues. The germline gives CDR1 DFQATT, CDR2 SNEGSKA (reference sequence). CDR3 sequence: CSARDDRVVTEAFF. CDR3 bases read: TGCAGTGCTAGAGATGACAGGGTGGTCACTGAA.